This T cell receptor (beta chain) was sequenced for a study of response to subunit inactivated influenza vaccine. Findings and caveats of the study: The authors proposed limited new T cell recruitment per seasonal influenza vaccination.

Germline loops: CDR1 SGHTA, CDR2 FQGNSA. Trimming took 0 bases from V and 1 from J; bases not matched to a gene: 5. This CDR3 is 17 amino acids long. Concerning this clonotype itself: Its antigen remains unknown.

TCRdb reprocessed the RT-PCR reads with MiXCR, giving one entry per CDR3 protein. Altogether about 520,000 distinct CDR3 sequences are present, around 25% being singletons, with the ten largest covering 1.5% to 2%. The sequence was obtained from a man aged 50 or older who received an inactivated influenza vaccine. The sequencing used CD4+ T cells sorted from PBMCs, collected roughly 5 days after vaccination. The gene calls are TRBV7-2 and TRBJ1-5, with 8 bases aligning to TRBD1. DNA of the CDR3: TGTGCCAGCAGCTTAGCTGGACAGGGCGTGAGCAATCAGCCCCAGCATTTT. Amino acid sequence: CASSLAGQGVSNQPQHF.